Listed here are 27 T cell receptor beta chains from one sample, sequenced in a study of T cells in Graves' hyperthyroidism and ophthalmopathy. Using RNA transcripts as the source, TCR beta CDR3 regions were amplified. A set of HTBI primers served as the primers for a first-round RT-PCR of the TCR CDR3. MiXCR, applied by TCRdb to the multiplex PCR reads, yields one record per CDR3 protein. Among about 560,000 distinct CDR3 sequences listed, 15% to 19% were seen once. Source material: blood. The receptor source for this set is a woman aged 30 to 39 with Graves' hyperthyroidism.

This clonotype was seen once. CDR3 protein: CASSSNPNNEQFF. The DNA of the CDR3 is TGTGCCAGCAGCTCGAACCCGAACAATGAGCAGTTCTTC. V usage is TRBV7-9 and J usage is TRBJ2-1, with no clear D. The CDR3 has 13 residues. The V gene lost 4 bases and the J gene lost 5 bases, with 9 bases spanning the gap. The germline V gene has CDR1 SEHNR and CDR2 FQNEAQ (reference sequence).

The rearrangement links TRBV24-1 to TRBJ2-6; 9 bases match TRBD1. Per the germline V gene, CDR1 is KGHDR and CDR2 is SFDVKD. CDR3 length equals 18 residues. Trimming at V came to 6 bases and at J to 4 bases, leaving 12 bases not matched to a gene. The CDR3, as DNA: TGTGCCACCAGTAATTCGCCGGGACAGGGAACGGGGGCCAACGTCCTGACTTTC. Its translation is CATSNSPGQGTGANVLTF.

This chain links TRBV6-2 or TRBV6-3 with TRBJ1-2; the D gene is possibly TRBD1 (6 bases). V was trimmed by 5 bases and J by 5 bases, leaving 15 bases between them. This CDR3 spans 14 amino acids. CDR1 MNHEY and CDR2 SVGEGT come from the germline V gene. CDR3 amino acids: CASSRGGTTYGYTF. CDR3 coding DNA: TGTGCCAGCAGTCGTGGAGGGACAACTTATGGCTACACCTTC.

This clonotype was seen at least ten times. This sequence joins TRBV10-1 and TRBJ2-7; perhaps D is TRBD1 or TRBD2 (7 bases each). Trimming removed 8 bases from V and 2 bases from J, with 16 bases in between. CDR3 size: 14 residues. Germline V gene data show CDR1 as WNHNN and CDR2 as SYGVQD (reference sequence). CDR3 coding DNA: TGCGCCAGCTCCCCAGGGGGGGACGCCTACGAGCAGTACTTC. Residues: CASSPGGDAYEQYF.

This clonotype was counted at least ten times. The chain couples TRBV2 to TRBJ2-7; D is perhaps TRBD1 or TRBD2 (5 bases each). The germline CDR1 and CDR2 sequences are SNHLY and FYNNEI. The CDR3 has 12 amino acids. Trimming removed 3 bases at V and 3 bases at J, with 6 bases between. The CDR3 coding sequence is TGTGCCAGCAGTGATGGGGGCTACGAGCAGTACTTC. It is translated as CASSDGGYEQYF. Together with reference TRBV2 and TRBJ2-7, the CDR3 gives the full variable domain: EPEVTQTPSHQVTQMGQEVILRCVPISNHLYFYWYRQILGQKVEFLVSFYNNEISEKSEIFDDQFSVERPDGSNFTLKIRSTKLEDSAMYFCASSDGGYEQYFGPGTRLTVT.

This clonotype was counted many times. The rearrangement links TRBV5-1 to TRBJ2-1; D not certain. Deletions cut 0 bases from V and 8 bases from J, with 6 bases between. Germline V lookup: CDR1 SGHRS, CDR2 YFSETQ. This CDR3 is 12 amino acids long. For the CDR3, the DNA is TGCGCCAGCAGCTTGGTGGTCCATGAGCAGTTCTTC. This gives the protein CASSLVVHEQFF. The full variable domain, in which reference TRBV5-1 and TRBJ2-1 provide the parts outside the CDR3, is KAGVTQTPRYLIKTRGQQVTLSCSPISGHRSVSWYQQTPGQGLQFLFEYFSETQRNKGNFPGRFSGRQFSNSRSEMNVSTLELGDSALYLCASSLVVHEQFFGPGTRLTVL.

In this sample, this clonotype turned up many times. The chain combines TRBV9 with TRBJ2-3; 8 bases fit TRBD2. Germline assignment: CDR1 SGDLS and CDR2 YYNGEE. V lost 4 bases and J lost 3; bases outside the gene matches: 10. The CDR3 has 16 amino acids. CDR3 region: CASSPRAGVDTDTQYF. The CDR3 bases are TGTGCCAGCAGCCCCCGAGCGGGAGTCGATACAGATACGCAGTATTTT.

This clonotype was found many times. This sequence joins TRBV7-3 and TRBJ2-5; D remains ambiguous. This CDR3 spans 15 amino acids. Germline CDR1 is SGHTA and CDR2 is FQGTGA. The V end was cut by 4 bases, the J end by 2 bases, with 14 bases between. This CDR3 is CASSYGTTAQETQYF. As DNA, the CDR3 is TGTGCCAGCAGCTACGGTACCACCGCACAAGAGACCCAGTACTTC.

This clonotype was picked up many times. The CDR3 nucleotides are TGTGCCAGCAGCGTAGTCGCGGGCTATGGCTACACCTTC. This sequence encodes CASSVVAGYGYTF. The V call is TRBV9, the J call TRBJ1-2, with D hard to call. Looked up from germline, CDR1 is SGDLS and CDR2 is YYNGEE. CDR3 length: 13 amino acids. Trimming shortened V by 0 bases and J by 4 bases, and 7 bases separated the two germline ends.

A few counts support this clonotype. This chain uses TRBV5-8 with TRBJ2-3; no clear D. CDR1 is SGHTS and CDR2 is YDEGEE in the germline V gene. V was shortened by 4 bases and J by 3 bases, with 6 bases between the two germline ends. The CDR3 runs to 12 residues. The CDR3 DNA is TGTGCCAGCAGCGCCCGTACAGATACGCAGTATTTT. The encoded protein is CASSARTDTQYF. The full variable domain, in which reference TRBV5-8 and TRBJ2-3 provide the parts outside the CDR3, is EAGVTQSPTHLIKTRGQQATLRCSPISGHTSVYWYQQALGLGLQFLLWYDEGEERNRGNFPPRFSGRQFPNYSSELNVNALELEDSALYLCASSARTDTQYFGPGTRLTVL.

This clonotype showed up many times. The CDR3 nucleotides read TGTGCCAGCAGTAGGGACAGGGTTGTGCCGCTCCGGACCGATGAAAAACTGTTTTTT. This encodes CASSRDRVVPLRTDEKLFF. The chain uses TRBV27 and TRBJ1-4, with TRBD1 matching over 9 bases. The CDR3 is made up of 19 amino acids. The germline V gene has CDR1 MNHEY and CDR2 SMNVEV (reference sequence). Trimming removed 5 bases from V and 6 bases from J; junction bases left unmatched: 19.

This clonotype turned up a few times. The chain is built from TRBV6-1 and TRBJ1-3; 9 bases are shared with TRBD1. The trim removed 6 bases at V and 1 base at J, leaving 4 bases unmatched. CDR1 and CDR2 (germline): MNHNS, SASEGT. The CDR3 spans 15 residues. CDR3 coding DNA: TGTGCCAGCAGGGACAGGGGATCGTCTGGAAACACCATATATTTT. Amino acids: CASRDRGSSGNTIYF.

Many counts were recorded for this clonotype. J is TRBJ2-2 and V is TRBV11-3; D might be TRBD1 or TRBD2, each matching 5 bases. The CDR3 spans 18 residues. V was pared by 0 bases and J by 5 bases, with 19 bases between. Germline V CDR1 and CDR2: SGHNT, YENEEA. In DNA, the CDR3 is TGTGCCAGCAGCTTAGATGGGACCAGGACGGGTCGGACCGGGGAGCTGTTTTTT. It encodes CASSLDGTRTGRTGELFF. Complete variable domain (other parts from reference TRBV11-3 and TRBJ2-2): EAGVVQSPRYKIIEKKQPVAFWCNPISGHNTLYWYLQNLGQGPELLIRYENEEAVDDSQLPKDRFSAERLKGVDSTLKIQPAELGDSAVYLCASSLDGTRTGRTGELFFGEGSRLTVL.

A remark on this clonotype: This clone may be a read error of a much larger clone one base away. V and J are TRBV6-2 or TRBV6-3 and TRBJ2-7; D may correspond to TRBD1 or TRBD2 (6 bases each). Germline V gene lookup returns CDR1 MNHEY and CDR2 SVGEGT. This CDR3 comprises 15 residues. The CDR3 spells CASSYSRDTSYDQYF. CDR3 DNA: TGTGCCAGCAGTTACTCGCGGGACACCTCCTACGATCAGTACTTC.

About this clonotype itself: Just one base apart from a much larger clone, this may be a read error. This chain connects TRBV7-3 to TRBJ2-1; D is undetermined. This CDR3 has 15 residues. Germline CDR1 reads SGHTA; CDR2 reads FQGTGA. In DNA form, the CDR3 reads TGTGCCAGCAGCTTAAAGGGTAGCTCCTACAATCAGCAGTTCTTC. As protein: CASSLKGSSYNQQFF.

This clonotype was seen a handful of times. This chain links TRBV20-1 with TRBJ2-1; tentative D call: TRBD2 (6 bases). Per germline, CDR1 DFQATT and CDR2 SNEGSKA (reference sequence). Trimming cost V 6 bases and J 3 bases, with 21 bases left between them. The CDR3 has 16 residues. CDR3 DNA: TGCAGTGCACTACCTTACGGGACTGCGGACTACAATGAGCAGTTCTTC. This gives the protein CSALPYGTADYNEQFF.

There are many counts of this clonotype. The chain is built from TRBV7-2 and TRBJ2-7; TRBD2 matches at 7 bases. V lost 0 bases, J lost 3 bases, and 5 bases stayed unmatched. The germline V gene has CDR1 SGHTA and CDR2 FQGNSA. The CDR3 totals 15 residues. CDR3 region: CASSLASGGLYEQYF. DNA for the CDR3: TGTGCCAGCAGCTTAGCATCGGGAGGTCTCTACGAGCAGTACTTC.

The V gene is TRBV4-2, the J gene TRBJ2-3; no definite D call. Trimming removed 2 bases from V and 4 bases from J, with 10 bases in between. Germline V gene lookup returns CDR1 LGHNA and CDR2 YNFKEQ. This CDR3 is 14 amino acids long. CDR3 region: CASSQRAQADTQYF. The CDR3 region has the DNA TGTGCCAGCAGCCAAAGGGCCCAGGCAGATACGCAGTATTTT.

In this sample, this clonotype turned up many times. V and J are TRBV9 and TRBJ2-3; 7 nucleotides align to TRBD2. This CDR3 contains 17 residues. CDR1 is SGDLS and CDR2 is YYNGEE in the germline V gene. The J segment lost 4 bases and the V segment lost 3 bases, leaving 14 bases of the junction unmatched. The CDR3 is CASSAGLVWEVPDTQYF. The CDR3 DNA reads as TGTGCCAGCAGCGCCGGACTAGTATGGGAGGTACCAGATACGCAGTATTTT.

This clonotype showed up just a few times. The missing conserved phenylalanine or tryptophan at the end of this CDR3 makes a read error likely. V gene TRBV13 combines with J gene TRBJ2-1; 15 bases line up with TRBD2. This CDR3 has 20 amino acids. Germline V gene data show CDR1 as PRHDT and CDR2 as FYEKMQ (reference sequence). Trimming took 3 bases from V and 0 from J; bases not matched to a gene: 9. CDR3 bases: TGTGCCAGCAGCTTTGGGACTAGCGGGAGGTCCGTAAGCTCCTACAATGAGCAGTTCCTC. Protein: CASSFGTSGRSVSSYNEQFL.

This clonotype is a singleton in its sample. This sequence may be a read error, since a much larger clone differs from it by one base. The chain joins TRBV20-1 to TRBJ2-1, with 10 bases fitting TRBD2. CDR3 length: 15 amino acids. The germline V gene has CDR1 DFQATT and CDR2 SNEGSKA (reference sequence). The CDR3 DNA sequence: TGCATAGCTGATGTCAAAGCGGGAGGGTACAATGAGCAGTTCTTC. This sequence encodes CIADVKAGGYNEQFF.

Concerning this clonotype: A read error is possible here, since a much larger clone lies one base away. This sequence joins TRBV6-2 or TRBV6-3 and TRBJ2-1; 10 positions match TRBD2. The CDR3 covers 15 residues. The germline gives CDR1 MNHEY, CDR2 SVGEGT. In DNA form, the CDR3 reads TGTGCCAGCAGACGGCTAGCGGGAGATTACAATAAGCAGTTCTTC. Translating gives CASRRLAGDYNKQFF.

This clonotype was seen at least ten times. V is TRBV11-1 and J is TRBJ2-1, with D perhaps matching TRBD1 (6 bases). This CDR3 spans 15 amino acids. The V end was cut by 5 bases, the J end by 1 base, with 12 bases between. Germline-derived CDR1 and CDR2 are SGHAT and FQDESV (reference sequence). The CDR3 DNA follows: TGTGCCAGCAGCCTGAGGACAGAGTCCTACAATGAGCAGTTCTTC. Its translation is CASSLRTESYNEQFF.

This clonotype turned up a few times. This chain uses TRBV9 with TRBJ1-6; D possibly corresponds to TRBD1 (5 bases). The CDR3 runs to 14 residues. With 3 bases removed from V and 7 bases from J, the gap between germline ends came to 11 bases. The germline gives CDR1 SGDLS, CDR2 YYNGEE. This CDR3 reads CASSGGTLNSPLHF. As DNA, the CDR3 is TGTGCCAGCAGCGGAGGGACCTTAAATTCACCCCTCCACTTT.

The chain is built from TRBV20-1 and TRBJ2-7, with TRBD2 identical over 8 bases. With 1 base clipped from V and 2 bases from J, the junction kept 7 bases outside the gene matches. Germline values: CDR1 DFQATT, CDR2 SNEGSKA (reference sequence). The CDR3 extends over 15 amino acids. For the CDR3, the DNA is TGCAGTGCTAGAGCCCCCAGCGGGAGTACCTACGAGCAGTACTTC. This encodes CSARAPSGSTYEQYF.

About this clonotype: This may arise from a read error, as a much more abundant clone is one base away. The chain has TRBV27 and TRBJ2-7, with TRBD2 matching 13 bases. Germline V gives CDR1 MNHEY, CDR2 SMNVEV (reference sequence). The CDR3 runs to 17 residues. CDR3 loop: CANSSLAGGPETYEQYF. CDR3 DNA: TGTGCCAACAGTTCACTAGCGGGAGGGCCAGAGACCTACGAGCAGTACTTC.

V usage is TRBV28 and J usage is TRBJ2-7, with a weak D call TRBD1 (6 bases). This CDR3 is built from 15 residues. Between the trimmed V and J ends, which lost 4 bases and 2 bases, there was a span of 15 bases. The germline CDR1 and CDR2 sequences are MDHEN and SYDVKM. This CDR3 is CASSSVDRLAYEQYF. CDR3 DNA sequence: TGTGCCAGCAGTTCCGTGGACAGACTGGCCTACGAGCAGTACTTC.